A single count supports the clone carrying this T cell receptor (beta chain). Sequencing used immunoSEQ multiplex PCR; TCRdb keeps in-frame clones, though not all of them. Of 75,000 to 90,000 clones in the sample, just over 90% were seen once. The J segment lost 2 bases and the V segment lost 4 bases, leaving 4 bases of the junction unmatched. The CDR3 spans 14 residues. The germline CDR1 and CDR2 sequences are MGHRA and YSYEKL. This sample is drawn from a study of technical replicates of blood from a handful of donors. The specimen was T cells isolated from PBMCs. The clonotype originates from a human donor in good health. J is TRBJ2-5 and V is TRBV4-1; 7 nucleotides line up with TRBD2. Here the CDR3 DNA reads TGCGCCAGCAGCCTAATGGGACTACAAGAGACCCAGTACTTC. Its protein is CASSLMGLQETQYF.